The TCR beta chain described here comes from a study of T cells in Graves' hyperthyroidism and ophthalmopathy. This CDR3 is 17 amino acids long. V trimming: 4 bases; J trimming: 4 bases; junction bases outside the gene matches: 10. In germline, CDR1 is MGHDK, CDR2 SYGVNS. TCR beta CDR3 regions were amplified from RNA. The primer set for the first-round RT-PCR of the TCR CDR3 was HTBI. TCRdb redid the calling of the multiplex PCR reads with MiXCR, one entry per CDR3 protein. Here the sample spans 400,000 to 550,000 distinct CDR3 sequences, roughly a quarter being singletons. This clonotype was seen repeatedly, ten times or more.

This receptor was identified in a woman under 40 with Graves' ophthalmopathy. Sequencing input: blood. V is TRBV25-1 and J is TRBJ1-1; 12 nucleotides agree with TRBD1. This CDR3 reads CASSARGQGAWVTEAFF. For the CDR3, the DNA is TGTGCCAGCAGTGCGAGGGGACAGGGGGCTTGGGTCACTGAAGCTTTCTTT.